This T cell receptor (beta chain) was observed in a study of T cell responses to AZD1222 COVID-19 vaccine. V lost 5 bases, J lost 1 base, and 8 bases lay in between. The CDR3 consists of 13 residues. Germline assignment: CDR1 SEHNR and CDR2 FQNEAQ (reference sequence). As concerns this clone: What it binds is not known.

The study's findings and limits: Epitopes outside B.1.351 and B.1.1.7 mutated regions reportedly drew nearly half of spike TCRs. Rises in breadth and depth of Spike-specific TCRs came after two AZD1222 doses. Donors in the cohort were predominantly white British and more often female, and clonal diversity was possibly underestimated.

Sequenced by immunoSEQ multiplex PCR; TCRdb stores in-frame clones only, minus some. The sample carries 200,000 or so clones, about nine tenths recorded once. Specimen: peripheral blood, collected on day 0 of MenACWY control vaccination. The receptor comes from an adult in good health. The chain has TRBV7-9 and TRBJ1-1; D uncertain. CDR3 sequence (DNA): TGTGCCAGCAGCCTGGAGGGGAACACTGAAGCTTTCTTT. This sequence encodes CASSLEGNTEAFF. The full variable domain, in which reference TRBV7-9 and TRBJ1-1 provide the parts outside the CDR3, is DTGVSQNPRHKITKRGQNVTFRCDPISEHNRLYWYRQTLGQGPEFLTYFQNEAQLEKSRLLSDRFSAERPKGSFSTLEIQRTEQGDSAMYLCASSLEGNTEAFFGQGTRLTVV.